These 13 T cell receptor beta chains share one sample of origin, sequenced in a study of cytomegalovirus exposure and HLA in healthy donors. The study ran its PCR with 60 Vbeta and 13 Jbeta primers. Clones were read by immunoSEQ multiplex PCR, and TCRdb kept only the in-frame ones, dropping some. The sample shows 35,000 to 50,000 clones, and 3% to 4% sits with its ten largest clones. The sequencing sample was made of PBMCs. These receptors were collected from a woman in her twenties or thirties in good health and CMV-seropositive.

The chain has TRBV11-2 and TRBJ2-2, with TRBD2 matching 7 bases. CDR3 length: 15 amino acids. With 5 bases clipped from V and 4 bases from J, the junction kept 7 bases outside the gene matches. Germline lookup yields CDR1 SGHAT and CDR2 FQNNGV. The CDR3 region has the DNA TGTGCCAGCAGCCAGGCCGGGGGGTTCACCGGGGAGCTGTTTTTT. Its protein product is CASSQAGGFTGELFF.

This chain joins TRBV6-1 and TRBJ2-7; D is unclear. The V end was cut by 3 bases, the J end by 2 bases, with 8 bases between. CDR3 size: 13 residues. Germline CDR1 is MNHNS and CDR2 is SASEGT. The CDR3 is CASSDEVTYEQYF. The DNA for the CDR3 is TGTGCCAGCAGTGACGAGGTTACCTACGAGCAGTACTTC.

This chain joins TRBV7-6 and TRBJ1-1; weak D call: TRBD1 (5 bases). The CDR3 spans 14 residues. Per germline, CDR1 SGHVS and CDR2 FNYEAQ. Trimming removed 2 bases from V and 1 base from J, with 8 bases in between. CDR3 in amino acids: CASSLTGPNTEAFF. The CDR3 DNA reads TGTGCCAGCAGCTTAACAGGACCGAACACTGAAGCTTTCTTT.

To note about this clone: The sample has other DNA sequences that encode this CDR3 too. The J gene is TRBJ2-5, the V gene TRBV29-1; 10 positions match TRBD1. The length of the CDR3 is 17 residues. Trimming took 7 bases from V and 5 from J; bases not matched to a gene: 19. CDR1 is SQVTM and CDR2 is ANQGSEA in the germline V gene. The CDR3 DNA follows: TGCAGCGCAAGAAAGGGACAGGGGCGTTTTCGGGGGGAGACCCAGTACTTC. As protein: CSARKGQGRFRGETQYF.

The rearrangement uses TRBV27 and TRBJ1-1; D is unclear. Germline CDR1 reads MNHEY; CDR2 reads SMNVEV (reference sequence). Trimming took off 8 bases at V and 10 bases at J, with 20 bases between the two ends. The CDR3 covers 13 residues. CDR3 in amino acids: CASVTATLSGAFF. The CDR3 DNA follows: TGTGCCAGCGTAACAGCTACCCTCTCTGGAGCTTTCTTT.

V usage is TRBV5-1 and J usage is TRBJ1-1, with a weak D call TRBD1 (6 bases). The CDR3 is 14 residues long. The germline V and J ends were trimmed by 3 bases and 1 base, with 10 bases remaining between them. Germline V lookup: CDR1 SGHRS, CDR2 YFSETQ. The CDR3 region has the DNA TGCGCCAGCAGCTACAGGGTTGCGAACACTGAAGCTTTCTTT. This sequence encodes CASSYRVANTEAFF.

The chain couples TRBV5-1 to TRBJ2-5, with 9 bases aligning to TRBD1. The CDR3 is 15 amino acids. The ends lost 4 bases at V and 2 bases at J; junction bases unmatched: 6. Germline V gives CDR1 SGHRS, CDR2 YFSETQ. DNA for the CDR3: TGCGCCAGCAGCACTGGGACAGGGCGACAAGAGACCCAGTACTTC. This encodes CASSTGTGRQETQYF.

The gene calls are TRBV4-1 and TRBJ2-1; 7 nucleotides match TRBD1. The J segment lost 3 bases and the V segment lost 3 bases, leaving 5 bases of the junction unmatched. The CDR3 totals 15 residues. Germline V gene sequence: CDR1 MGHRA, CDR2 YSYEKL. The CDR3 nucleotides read TGCGCCAGCAGCCAGACAGGGACGGTCTACAATGAGCAGTTCTTC. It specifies CASSQTGTVYNEQFF.

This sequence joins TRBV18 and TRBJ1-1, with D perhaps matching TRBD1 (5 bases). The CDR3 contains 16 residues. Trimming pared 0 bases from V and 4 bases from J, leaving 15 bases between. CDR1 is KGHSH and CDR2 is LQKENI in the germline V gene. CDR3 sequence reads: CASSPPGSLGTTEAFF. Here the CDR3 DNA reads TGTGCCAGCTCACCACCCGGGAGCTTAGGGACCACTGAAGCTTTCTTT.

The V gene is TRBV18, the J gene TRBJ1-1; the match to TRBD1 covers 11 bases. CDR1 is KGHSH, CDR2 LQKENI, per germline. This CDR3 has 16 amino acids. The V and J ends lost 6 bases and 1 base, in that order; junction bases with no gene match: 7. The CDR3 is CASSPRTGGGNTEAFF. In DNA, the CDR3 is TGTGCCAGCTCCCCCCGGACAGGGGGCGGGAACACTGAAGCTTTCTTT.

In nucleotides, the CDR3 is TGTGCCAGCAGCTTAGACCTTCGCAGTGGGGAGCTGTTTTTT. Translation gives CASSLDLRSGELFF. The chain links TRBV11-2 to TRBJ2-2, with no clear D. V gave up 0 bases and J gave up 8 bases, with 10 bases separating them. CDR1 is SGHAT, CDR2 FQNNGV, per germline. The CDR3 consists of 14 residues.

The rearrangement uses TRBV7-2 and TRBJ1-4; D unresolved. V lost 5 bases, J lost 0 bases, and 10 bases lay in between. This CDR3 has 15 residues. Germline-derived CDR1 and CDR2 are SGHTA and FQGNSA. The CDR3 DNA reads TGTGCCAGCAGCCGAACACTATCAACTAATGAAAAACTGTTTTTT. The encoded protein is CASSRTLSTNEKLFF.

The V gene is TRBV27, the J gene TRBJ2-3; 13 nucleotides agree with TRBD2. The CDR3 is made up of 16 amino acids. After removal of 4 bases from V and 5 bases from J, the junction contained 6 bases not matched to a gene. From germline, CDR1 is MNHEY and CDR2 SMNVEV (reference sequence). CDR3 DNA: TGTGCCAGCAGTTCCAGGACTAGCGGGGGAATAGATACGCAGTATTTT. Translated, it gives CASSSRTSGGIDTQYF.